This TCR beta chain was identified during a study of shared clonotypes between healthy human individuals. Study-wide results and limits: Measured sharing among donors was expected to vary with sequencing depth. Generation probabilities of non-shared clonotypes were lower (relative to those shared by all four donors). Researchers found naive subsets generally carried larger estimated richness than memory subsets.

Worth noting for this clone: Its antigen remains unknown.

V shed 4 bases, J shed 6 bases, and the junction held 2 bases outside the gene matches. The CDR3 runs to 14 residues. Germline values: CDR1 LNHDA, CDR2 SQIVND (reference sequence). CD45RA+ naive and CD45RA-negative memory subsets were separated from CD4+ cells. Sequencing was performed with immunoSEQ multiplex PCR; in TCRdb, only in-frame clones are kept and a portion is missing. The sample includes some 550,000 clones, less than 98% of them seen just once. The TCR comes from a woman in her 30s in good health. V is TRBV19 and J is TRBJ2-7, with TRBD2 identical over 14 bases. The source material was naive CD4+ T cells sorted from blood. Subset of the sample: CD45RA+ positively selected. CDR3 residues: CASSRLAGGSEQYF. The CDR3 DNA reads as TGTGCCAGTAGTAGACTAGCGGGAGGGTCCGAGCAGTACTTC.